Listed here is a single TCR beta chain. Antigen unknown. These data are taken from a study of cytomegalovirus exposure and HLA in healthy donors. The V gene lost 2 bases and the J gene lost 5 bases, with 7 bases spanning the gap. Germline V gene sequence: CDR1 GTSNPN, CDR2 SVGIG (reference sequence). The length of the CDR3 is 12 residues. TCRdb keeps only in-frame clones here, not all; method: immunoSEQ multiplex PCR. Here the sample spans about 100,000 clones, about 95% being singletons. General observations from the study: Subsequent analysis showed first-cohort TCR clusters tending to co-occur in about 110 validation repertoires. Cytomegalovirus association was assigned to 170 or so TCR beta chains.

The J gene is TRBJ1-5, the V gene TRBV30, with unresolved D. The sequenced sample was PBMCs. This TCR was recovered from a woman aged 18-35 years in good health and CMV-seronegative. CDR3 bases: TGTGCCTGGAGTTCAGTTGATCAGCCCCAGCATTTT. It encodes CAWSSVDQPQHF.